Sample share makes the clone carrying this TCR beta chain medium-sized. The antigen is unknown. Other DNA sequences within the sample encode an identical CDR3. This record comes from a study of fetal regulatory T cell absence and autoimmunity. Findings of the study overall: Antigen-driven pancreatic autoimmunity before birth in IPEX was inferred from oligoclonal enrichment.

Repertoires were generated with immunoSEQ multiplex PCR, while TCRdb's copy carries only in-frame clones and drops some. The data show roughly 95,000 clones, approximately 79% seen once. CDR3 length: 14 residues. Trimming cost V 1 base and J 2 bases, with 6 bases left between them. Germline CDR1 SGHTA, CDR2 FQGNSA. This receptor was obtained from a male donor with IPEX syndrome. The genes are TRBV7-2 and TRBJ1-5, with D possibly matching TRBD1 (6 bases). Specimen: pancreas tissue. The CDR3 region has the DNA TGTGCCAGCAGCTTAGGACAGGGCAATCAGCCCCAGCATTTT. Its translation: CASSLGQGNQPQHF. The entire variable domain, with the rest obtained from reference TRBV7-2 and TRBJ1-5, is as follows: GAGVSQSPSNKVTEKGKDVELRCDPISGHTALYWYRQSLGQGLEFLIYFQGNSAPDKSGLPSDRFSAERTGGSVSTLTIQRTQQEDSAVYLCASSLGQGNQPQHFGDGTRLSIL.